One and the same sample provided the 12 T cell receptor beta chains below, sequenced in a study of shared clonotypes between healthy human individuals. TCRdb's copy holds only in-frame clones and misses some; the assay was immunoSEQ multiplex PCR. The data hold more than 2 million clones, with about 94% observed a single time. Sequenced material: naive CD4+ T cells sorted from blood. Subset of the sample: CD45RA+ positively selected. All receptors come from a man aged 18 to 29 in good health.

This clone was seen once. CDR3 sequence reads: CASSSQVLNEQFF. The CDR3 bases are TGCGCCAGCAGCAGCCAGGTTTTGAATGAGCAGTTCTTC. V gene TRBV5-1 combines with J gene TRBJ2-1; D remains unclear. Germline V gene lookup returns CDR1 SGHRS and CDR2 YFSETQ. The CDR3 totals 13 residues. V lost 4 bases and J lost 7, with 12 bases in between.

The chain links TRBV2 to TRBJ2-5; the match to TRBD1 covers 7 bases. CDR3 length: 15 amino acids. V lost 3 bases and J lost 2; bases outside the gene matches: 6. Germline assignment: CDR1 SNHLY and CDR2 FYNNEI. CDR3 DNA sequence: TGTGCCAGCAGTGACAGGGGGTTTGGGCAAGAGACCCAGTACTTC. It specifies CASSDRGFGQETQYF.

This chain links TRBV28 with TRBJ1-5; the D gene is possibly TRBD1 (6 bases). V lost 6 bases to trimming and J lost 1 base, with 25 bases between them. CDR1 is MDHEN, CDR2 SYDVKM, per germline. The CDR3 is 19 residues long. This CDR3 is CASSQLSGTRSGSNQPQHF. The CDR3 bases are TGTGCCAGCAGCCAACTCTCCGGGACAAGGTCAGGGAGCAATCAGCCCCAGCATTTT.

The genes are TRBV30 and TRBJ1-2; D remains unclear. Germline loops: CDR1 GTSNPN, CDR2 SVGIG (reference sequence). Trimming stripped 3 bases from V and 8 bases from J, with 10 bases between. The length of the CDR3 is 11 residues. The CDR3 reads CAWSNRVGYTF. The DNA for the CDR3 is TGTGCCTGGAGCAATAGGGTCGGCTACACCTTC.

The CDR3 reads CASSLLRDGNTIYF. CDR3 DNA: TGTGCCAGCAGCTTATTGAGGGATGGAAACACCATATATTTT. The genes are TRBV7-9 and TRBJ1-3; D unclear. The V end was cut by 2 bases, the J end by 3 bases, with 8 bases between. The germline CDR1 and CDR2 sequences are SEHNR and FQNEAQ (reference sequence). CDR3 length: 14 residues.

This chain uses TRBV29-1 with TRBJ2-2; the D is unclear. V gave up 2 bases and J gave up 3 bases, with 7 bases separating them. This CDR3 comprises 13 residues. CDR1 is SQVTM, CDR2 ANQGSEA, per germline. The CDR3 here is CSVERPHTGELFF. Written as DNA, the CDR3 is TGCAGCGTTGAAAGACCCCACACCGGGGAGCTGTTTTTT.

The CDR3 DNA follows: TGTGCCAGCAGGCGAACAGGGTCAGGTGAAAAACTGTTTTTT. Its translation is CASRRTGSGEKLFF. V is TRBV6-5 and J is TRBJ1-4; D might be TRBD1 (6 bases). CDR1 MNHEY and CDR2 SVGAGI come from the germline V gene. The V gene lost 6 bases and the J gene lost 7 bases, with 15 bases spanning the gap. The length of the CDR3 is 14 residues.

The chain uses TRBV28 and TRBJ2-3; 9 nucleotides agree with TRBD2. Germline V gene data show CDR1 as MDHEN and CDR2 as SYDVKM. V dropped 3 bases and J dropped 1; count of bases not matched to a gene: 8. The CDR3 has 17 amino acids. For the CDR3, the DNA is TGTGCCAGCAGTTTTCCCCTTAGCGGGAGTGGCACAGATACGCAGTATTTT. Translated: CASSFPLSGSGTDTQYF.

The rearrangement links TRBV25-1 to TRBJ2-3; D uncertain. V was trimmed by 4 bases and J by 2 bases, leaving 7 bases between them. The CDR3 is made up of 13 amino acids. Germline V gene lookup returns CDR1 MGHDK and CDR2 SYGVNS. Here the CDR3 reads CASSVQNTDTQYF. The DNA of the CDR3 is TGTGCCAGCAGTGTTCAGAACACAGATACGCAGTATTTT.

V gene TRBV7-2 combines with J gene TRBJ1-1; a possible D gene is TRBD1 (5 bases). The V gene lost 5 bases and the J gene lost 7 bases, with 11 bases spanning the gap. CDR1 and CDR2 (germline): SGHTA, FQGNSA. There are 12 residues in the CDR3. CDR3 nucleotides: TGTGCCAGCAGCCGCCTGGGGGGTGAAGCTTTCTTT. Protein sequence: CASSRLGGEAFF.

The chain has TRBV4-1 and TRBJ2-3; 7 nucleotides agree with TRBD1. The CDR3 covers 16 residues. V was clipped by 4 bases and J by 0 bases; unmatched bases: 7. The germline V gene has CDR1 MGHRA and CDR2 YSYEKL. The CDR3 DNA reads TGCGCCAGCAGCCCCCATTGGGGACAGAGCACAGATACGCAGTATTTT. Its protein product is CASSPHWGQSTDTQYF.

The chain employs TRBV4-1 and TRBJ2-3; D may be TRBD1 (5 bases). The CDR3 runs 13 residues. The ends were cut back, 2 bases at V and 3 bases at J, with 6 bases in the middle. CDR1 and CDR2 from the germline V gene are MGHRA and YSYEKL. The CDR3 region has the DNA TGCGCCAGCAGCCAATACAGGACAGATACGCAGTATTTT. Its protein product is CASSQYRTDTQYF.